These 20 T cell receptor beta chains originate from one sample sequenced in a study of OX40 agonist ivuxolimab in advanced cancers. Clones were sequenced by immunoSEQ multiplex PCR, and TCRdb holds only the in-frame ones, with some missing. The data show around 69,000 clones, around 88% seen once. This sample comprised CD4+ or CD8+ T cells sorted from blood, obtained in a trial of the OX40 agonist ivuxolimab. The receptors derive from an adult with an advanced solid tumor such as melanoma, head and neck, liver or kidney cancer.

The CDR3 DNA sequence: TGCGCCAGCAGTGAGCGGACACGCACAGATACGCAGTATTTT. This encodes CASSERTRTDTQYF. The rearrangement joins TRBV10-1 to TRBJ2-3; D might be TRBD1 (5 bases). V was clipped by 2 bases and J by 1 base, with 7 bases between them. The CDR3 extends over 14 amino acids. Germline V gives CDR1 WNHNN, CDR2 SYGVQD (reference sequence).

The CDR3 nucleotides are TGTGCCAGCAGTTTCTATGGTGGGACAGACCAAGAGACCCAGTACTTC. Protein product: CASSFYGGTDQETQYF. The rearrangement links TRBV27 to TRBJ2-5, with 7 bases matching TRBD1. The CDR3 covers 16 residues. CDR1 and CDR2 (germline): MNHEY, SMNVEV (reference sequence). The V segment lost 3 bases and the J segment 0 bases; nucleotides outside the gene matches: 7.

CDR3: CASSVRGREQYF. The CDR3 DNA is TGCGCCAGCAGTGTACGGGGGCGGGAGCAGTACTTC. This sequence joins TRBV10-2 and TRBJ2-7, with D perhaps matching TRBD1 or TRBD2 (6 bases each). Trimming took off 4 bases at V and 7 bases at J, with 11 bases between the two ends. Germline loops: CDR1 WSHSY, CDR2 SAAADI. CDR3 length: 12 amino acids.

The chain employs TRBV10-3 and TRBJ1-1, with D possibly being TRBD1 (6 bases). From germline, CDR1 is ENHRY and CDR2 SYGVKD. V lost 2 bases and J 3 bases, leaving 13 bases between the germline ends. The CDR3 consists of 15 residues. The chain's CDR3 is CAISEVQGTHTEAFF. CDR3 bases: TGTGCCATCAGTGAGGTACAGGGTACGCACACTGAAGCTTTCTTT.

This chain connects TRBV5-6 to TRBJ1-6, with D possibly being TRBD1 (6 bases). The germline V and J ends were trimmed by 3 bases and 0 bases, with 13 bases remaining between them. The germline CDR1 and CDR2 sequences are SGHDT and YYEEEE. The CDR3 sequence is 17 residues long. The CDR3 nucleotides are TGTGCCAGCAGCTCCACAGGGTTCCCCTCCTATAATTCACCCCTCCACTTT. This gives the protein CASSSTGFPSYNSPLHF.

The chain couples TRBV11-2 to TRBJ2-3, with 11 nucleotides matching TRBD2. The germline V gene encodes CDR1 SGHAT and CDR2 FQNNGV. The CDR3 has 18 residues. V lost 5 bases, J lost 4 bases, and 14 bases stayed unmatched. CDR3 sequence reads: CASSRPGISGRGADTQYF. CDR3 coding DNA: TGTGCCAGCAGCCGCCCGGGTATTAGCGGGAGGGGAGCAGATACGCAGTATTTT. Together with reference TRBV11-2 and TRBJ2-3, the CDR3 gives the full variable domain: EAGVAQSPRYKIIEKRQSVAFWCNPISGHATLYWYQQILGQGPKLLIQFQNNGVVDDSQLPKDRFSAERLKGVDSTLKIQPAKLEDSAVYLCASSRPGISGRGADTQYFGPGTRLTVL.

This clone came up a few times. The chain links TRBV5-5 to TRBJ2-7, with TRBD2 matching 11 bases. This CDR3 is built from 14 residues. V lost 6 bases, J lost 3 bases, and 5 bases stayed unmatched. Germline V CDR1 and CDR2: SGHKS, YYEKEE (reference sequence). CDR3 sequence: CASNVGTSGYEQYF. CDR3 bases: TGTGCCAGCAATGTTGGGACTAGCGGCTACGAGCAGTACTTC.

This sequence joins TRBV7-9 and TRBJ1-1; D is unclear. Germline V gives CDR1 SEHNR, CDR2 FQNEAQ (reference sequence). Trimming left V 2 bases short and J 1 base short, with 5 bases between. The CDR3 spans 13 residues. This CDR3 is CASSLFQNTEAFF. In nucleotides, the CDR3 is TGTGCCAGCAGCTTATTCCAGAACACTGAAGCTTTCTTT. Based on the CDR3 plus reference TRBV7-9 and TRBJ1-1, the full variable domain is DTGVSQNPRHKITKRGQNVTFRCDPISEHNRLYWYRQTLGQGPEFLTYFQNEAQLEKSRLLSDRFSAERPKGSFSTLEIQRTEQGDSAMYLCASSLFQNTEAFFGQGTRLTVV.

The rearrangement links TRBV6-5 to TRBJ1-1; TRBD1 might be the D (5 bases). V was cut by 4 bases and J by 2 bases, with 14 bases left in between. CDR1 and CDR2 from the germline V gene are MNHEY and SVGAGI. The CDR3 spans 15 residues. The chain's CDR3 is CASSSGLPSNTEAFF. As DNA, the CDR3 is TGTGCCAGCAGTTCGGGACTTCCCTCCAACACTGAAGCTTTCTTT.

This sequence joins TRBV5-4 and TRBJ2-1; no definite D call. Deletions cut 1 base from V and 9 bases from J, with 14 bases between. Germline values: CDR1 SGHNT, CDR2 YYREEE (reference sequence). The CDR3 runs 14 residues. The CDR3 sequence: CASSLRGGDGEQFF. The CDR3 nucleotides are TGTGCCAGCAGCTTGCGCGGTGGAGACGGTGAGCAGTTCTTC.

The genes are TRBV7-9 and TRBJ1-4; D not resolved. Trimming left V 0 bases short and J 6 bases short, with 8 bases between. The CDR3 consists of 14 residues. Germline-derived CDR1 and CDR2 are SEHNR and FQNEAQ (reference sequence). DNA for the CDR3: TGTGCCAGCAGCTTAGCGGAAGCCGATGAAAAACTGTTTTTT. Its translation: CASSLAEADEKLFF.

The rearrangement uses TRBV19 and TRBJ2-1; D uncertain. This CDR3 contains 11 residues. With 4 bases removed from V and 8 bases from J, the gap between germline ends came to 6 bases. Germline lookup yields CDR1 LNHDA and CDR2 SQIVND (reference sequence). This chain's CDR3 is CASSSRDEQFF. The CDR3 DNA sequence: TGTGCCAGTAGTAGTAGGGATGAGCAGTTCTTC.

CDR3 DNA: TGTGCCAGCAGTGACTCCGGAGTCAATCAGCCCCAGCATTTT. Translated: CASSDSGVNQPQHF. This chain uses TRBV2 with TRBJ1-5; no clear D. Germline V lookup: CDR1 SNHLY, CDR2 FYNNEI. Trimming left V 3 bases short and J 3 bases short, with 9 bases between. The CDR3 is made up of 14 amino acids.

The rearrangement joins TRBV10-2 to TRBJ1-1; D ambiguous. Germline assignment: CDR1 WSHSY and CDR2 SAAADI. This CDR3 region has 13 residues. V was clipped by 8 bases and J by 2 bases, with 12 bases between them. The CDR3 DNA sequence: TGCGCCAGCCTCAGAGGTCGAAACACTGAAGCTTTCTTT. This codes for CASLRGRNTEAFF.

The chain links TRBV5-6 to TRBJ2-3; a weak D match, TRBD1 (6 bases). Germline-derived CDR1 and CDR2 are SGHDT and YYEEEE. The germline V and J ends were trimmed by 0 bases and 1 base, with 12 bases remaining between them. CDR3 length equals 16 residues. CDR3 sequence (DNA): TGTGCCAGCAGCTTGGTAAACAGGGCGGGCACAGATACGCAGTATTTT. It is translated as CASSLVNRAGTDTQYF.

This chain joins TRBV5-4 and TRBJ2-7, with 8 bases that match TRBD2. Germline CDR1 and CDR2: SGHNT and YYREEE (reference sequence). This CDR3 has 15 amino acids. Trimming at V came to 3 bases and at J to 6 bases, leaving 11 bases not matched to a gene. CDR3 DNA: TGTGCCAGCAGCTCTAACGCGGGGGGCTTGAGCGAGCAGTACTTC. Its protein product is CASSSNAGGLSEQYF.

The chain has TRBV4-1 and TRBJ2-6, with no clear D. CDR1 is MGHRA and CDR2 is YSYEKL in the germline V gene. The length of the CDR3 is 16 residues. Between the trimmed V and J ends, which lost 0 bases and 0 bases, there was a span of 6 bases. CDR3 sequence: CASSQDRVSGANVLTF. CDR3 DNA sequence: TGCGCCAGCAGCCAAGATAGAGTCTCTGGGGCCAACGTCCTGACTTTC.

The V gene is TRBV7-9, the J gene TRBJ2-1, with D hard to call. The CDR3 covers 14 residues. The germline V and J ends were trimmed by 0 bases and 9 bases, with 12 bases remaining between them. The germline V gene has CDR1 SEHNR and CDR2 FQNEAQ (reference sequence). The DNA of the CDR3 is TGTGCCAGCAGCTTAGCTGACTCCCGAGGTGAGCAGTTCTTC. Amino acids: CASSLADSRGEQFF.

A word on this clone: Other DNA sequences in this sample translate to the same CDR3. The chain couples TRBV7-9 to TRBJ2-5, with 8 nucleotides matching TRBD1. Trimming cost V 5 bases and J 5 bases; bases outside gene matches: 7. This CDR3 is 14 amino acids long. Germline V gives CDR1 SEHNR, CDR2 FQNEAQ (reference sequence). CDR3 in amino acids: CASSPGQGGETQYF. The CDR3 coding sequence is TGTGCCAGCAGCCCTGGACAGGGCGGGGAGACCCAGTACTTC. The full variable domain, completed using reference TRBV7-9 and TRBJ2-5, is DTGVSQNPRHKITKRGQNVTFRCDPISEHNRLYWYRQTLGQGPEFLTYFQNEAQLEKSRLLSDRFSAERPKGSFSTLEIQRTEQGDSAMYLCASSPGQGGETQYFGPGTRLLVL.

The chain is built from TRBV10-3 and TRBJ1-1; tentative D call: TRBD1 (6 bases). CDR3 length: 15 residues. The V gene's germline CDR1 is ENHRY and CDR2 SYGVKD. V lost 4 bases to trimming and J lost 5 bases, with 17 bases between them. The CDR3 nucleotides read TGTGCCATCAGTGGGGGCGGGGGGCTCTGGACTGAAGCTTTCTTT. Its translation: CAISGGGGLWTEAFF.